The clone carrying this T cell receptor (beta chain) was recorded many times. Its antigen is unidentified. This record comes from a study of regulatory T cells in long-lasting Graves disease. Regarding the study as a whole: Favoring TRBV28, TRBJ1-2 and TRBJ2-5 was a feature seen in persistent disease.

Researchers made TCR beta libraries by using iRepertoire HTBI primers and running Arm-PCR on CDR3 regions. One entry per CDR3 protein results from TCRdb running MiXCR on the multiplex PCR reads. The sample carries 520,000 or so distinct CDR3 sequences, 12% recorded once. Regarding time point: newly diagnosed GD, antithyroid drugs for less than 3 months. The TCR library was made from RNA that had been extracted from PBMCs in TRIzol. CDR3 length: 13 amino acids. Trimming cost V 5 bases and J 7 bases, with 16 bases left between them. Germline-derived CDR1 and CDR2 are DFQATT and SNEGSKA (reference sequence). The same specimen was also included in a second study, on T cells in Graves' hyperthyroidism and ophthalmopathy. From that study: Stable Graves' hyperthyroidism denoted no ophthalmopathy progression over 18 months. A set of HTBI primers served as the primers for a first-round RT-PCR of the TCR CDR3. The model identified upcoming ophthalmopathy a median about 6.5 months ahead of onset.

The chain has TRBV20-1 and TRBJ2-3; possibly TRBD2 for D (5 bases). This TCR was sampled from a woman in her twenties or thirties with Graves disease. This sample comprised peripheral blood mononuclear cells (PBMCs), obtained at new diagnosis, from a patient treated with antithyroid drugs. The CDR3 DNA sequence: TGCAGTGCTGTACTAGGGATTAGAAATACGCAGTATTTT. Amino acids: CSAVLGIRNTQYF.